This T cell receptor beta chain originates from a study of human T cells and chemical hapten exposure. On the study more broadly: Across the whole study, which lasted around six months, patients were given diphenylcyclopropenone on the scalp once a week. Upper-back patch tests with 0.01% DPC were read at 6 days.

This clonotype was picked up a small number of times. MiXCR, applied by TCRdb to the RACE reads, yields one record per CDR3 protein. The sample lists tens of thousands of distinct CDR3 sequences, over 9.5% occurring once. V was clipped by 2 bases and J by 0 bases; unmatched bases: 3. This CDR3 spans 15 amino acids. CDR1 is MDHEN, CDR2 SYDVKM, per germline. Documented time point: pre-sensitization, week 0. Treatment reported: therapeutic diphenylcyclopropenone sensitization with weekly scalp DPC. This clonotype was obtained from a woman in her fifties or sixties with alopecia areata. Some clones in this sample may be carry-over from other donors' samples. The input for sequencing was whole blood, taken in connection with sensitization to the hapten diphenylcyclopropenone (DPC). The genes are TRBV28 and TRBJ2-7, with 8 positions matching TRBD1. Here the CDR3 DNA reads TGTGCCAGCAGTTTAACCGGGACAGGCTCCTACGAGCAGTACTTC. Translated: CASSLTGTGSYEQYF.